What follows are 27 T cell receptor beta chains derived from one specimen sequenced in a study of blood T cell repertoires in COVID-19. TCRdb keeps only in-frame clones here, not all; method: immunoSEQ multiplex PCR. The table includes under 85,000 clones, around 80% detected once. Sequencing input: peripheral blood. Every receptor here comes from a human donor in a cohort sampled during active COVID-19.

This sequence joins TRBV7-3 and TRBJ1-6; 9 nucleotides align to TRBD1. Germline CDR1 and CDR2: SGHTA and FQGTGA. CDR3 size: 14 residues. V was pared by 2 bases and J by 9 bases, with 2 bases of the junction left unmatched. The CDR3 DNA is TGTGCCAGCAGCTTAGGACAGGGGAGTTCACCCCTCCACTTT. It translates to CASSLGQGSSPLHF.

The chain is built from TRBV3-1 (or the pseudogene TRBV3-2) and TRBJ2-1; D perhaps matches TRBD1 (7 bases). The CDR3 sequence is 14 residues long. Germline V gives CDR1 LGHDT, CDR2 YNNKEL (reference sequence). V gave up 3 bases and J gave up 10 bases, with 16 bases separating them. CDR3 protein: CASSHTTGRREQFF. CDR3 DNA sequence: TGTGCCAGCAGCCATACGACAGGGAGGCGGGAGCAGTTCTTC.

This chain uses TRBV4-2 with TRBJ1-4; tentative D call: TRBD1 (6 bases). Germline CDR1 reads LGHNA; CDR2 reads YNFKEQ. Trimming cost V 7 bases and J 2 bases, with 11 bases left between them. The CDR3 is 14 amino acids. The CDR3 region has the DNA TGTGCCAGCACTATAGACAGGACTAATGAAAAACTGTTTTTT. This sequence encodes CASTIDRTNEKLFF.

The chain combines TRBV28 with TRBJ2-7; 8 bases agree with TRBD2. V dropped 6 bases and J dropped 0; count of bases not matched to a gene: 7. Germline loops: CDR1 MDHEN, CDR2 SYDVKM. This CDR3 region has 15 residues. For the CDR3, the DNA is TGTGCCAGCAGACCCGGGGGGGCCAGCTCCTACGAGCAGTACTTC. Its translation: CASRPGGASSYEQYF.

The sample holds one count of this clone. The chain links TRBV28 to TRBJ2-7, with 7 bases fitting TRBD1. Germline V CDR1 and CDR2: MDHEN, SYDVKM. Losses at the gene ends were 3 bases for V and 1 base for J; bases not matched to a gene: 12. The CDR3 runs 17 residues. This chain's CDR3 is CASSFQYRGAQSYEQYF. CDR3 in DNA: TGTGCCAGCAGTTTCCAATACAGGGGAGCTCAGTCCTACGAGCAGTACTTC.

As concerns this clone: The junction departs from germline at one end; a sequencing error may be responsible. The CDR3 sequence is CASSLGGGGYEQYF. The CDR3 DNA is TGTGCTAGCAGCTTAGGGGGGGGTGGCTACGAGCAGTACTTC. The chain uses TRBV7-7 and TRBJ2-7; a possible D gene is TRBD2 (7 bases). This CDR3 is 14 amino acids long. Germline CDR1 is SSHAT and CDR2 is FNYEAQ (reference sequence).

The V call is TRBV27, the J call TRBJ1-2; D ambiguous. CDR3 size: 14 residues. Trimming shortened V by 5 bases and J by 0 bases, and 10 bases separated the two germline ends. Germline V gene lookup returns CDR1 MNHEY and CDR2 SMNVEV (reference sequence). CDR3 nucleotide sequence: TGTGCCAGCAGTCCTATTACCACTAACTATGGCTACACCTTC. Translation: CASSPITTNYGYTF.

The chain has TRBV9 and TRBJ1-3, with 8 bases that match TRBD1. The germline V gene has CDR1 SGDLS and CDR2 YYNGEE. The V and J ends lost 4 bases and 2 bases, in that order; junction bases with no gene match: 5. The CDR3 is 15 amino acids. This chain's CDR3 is CASSPQDRAGNTIYF. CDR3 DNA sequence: TGTGCCAGCAGCCCACAGGACAGGGCTGGAAACACCATATATTTT.

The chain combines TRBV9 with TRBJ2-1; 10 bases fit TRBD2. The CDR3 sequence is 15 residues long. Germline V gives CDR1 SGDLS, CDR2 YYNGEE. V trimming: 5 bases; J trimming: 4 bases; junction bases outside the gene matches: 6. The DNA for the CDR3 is TGTGCCAGCAGACCAGCGGGGGGGCCTTACAATGAGCAGTTCTTC. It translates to CASRPAGGPYNEQFF.

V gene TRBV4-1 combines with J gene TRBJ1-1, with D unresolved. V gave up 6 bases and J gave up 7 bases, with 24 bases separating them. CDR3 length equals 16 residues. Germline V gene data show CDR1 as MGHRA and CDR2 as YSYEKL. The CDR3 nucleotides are TGCGCCAGCAGTCGCGAATCCTCAGGTTGGGTTGGTGAAGCTTTCTTT. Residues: CASSRESSGWVGEAFF.

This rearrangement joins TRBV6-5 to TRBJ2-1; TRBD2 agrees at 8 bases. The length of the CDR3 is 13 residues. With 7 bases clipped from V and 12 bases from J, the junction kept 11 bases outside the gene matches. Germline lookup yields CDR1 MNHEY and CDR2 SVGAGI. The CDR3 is CASTRGGGRGQFF. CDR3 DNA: TGTGCCAGCACCCGGGGCGGGGGGCGAGGGCAGTTCTTC.

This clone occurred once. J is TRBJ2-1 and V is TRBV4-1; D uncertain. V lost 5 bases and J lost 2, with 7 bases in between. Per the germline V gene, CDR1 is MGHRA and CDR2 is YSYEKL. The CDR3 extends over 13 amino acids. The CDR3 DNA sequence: TGCGCCAGCAGCGTCAGTCCCTACAATGAGCAGTTCTTC. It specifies CASSVSPYNEQFF.

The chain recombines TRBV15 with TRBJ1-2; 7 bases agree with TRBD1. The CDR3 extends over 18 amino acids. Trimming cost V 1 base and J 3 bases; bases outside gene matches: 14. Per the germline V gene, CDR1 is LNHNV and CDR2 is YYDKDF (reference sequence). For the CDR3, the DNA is TGTGCCACCAGCAGAGGTGGATACTCGCAGGGGGTATACTATGGCTACACCTTC. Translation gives CATSRGGYSQGVYYGYTF.

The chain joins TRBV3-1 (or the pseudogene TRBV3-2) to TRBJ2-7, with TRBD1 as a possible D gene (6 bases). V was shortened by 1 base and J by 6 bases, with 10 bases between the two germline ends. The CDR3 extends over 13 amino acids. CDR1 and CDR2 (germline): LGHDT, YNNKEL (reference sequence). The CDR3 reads CASSQGTGSEQYF. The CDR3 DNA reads TGTGCCAGCAGCCAAGGAACAGGGAGCGAGCAGTACTTC.

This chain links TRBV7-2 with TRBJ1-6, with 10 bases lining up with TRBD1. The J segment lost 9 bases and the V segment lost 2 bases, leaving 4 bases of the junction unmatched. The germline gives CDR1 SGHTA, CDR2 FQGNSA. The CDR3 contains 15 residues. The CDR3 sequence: CASSLSGQGSSPLHF. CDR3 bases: TGTGCCAGCAGCTTATCGGGACAGGGGAGTTCACCCCTCCACTTT. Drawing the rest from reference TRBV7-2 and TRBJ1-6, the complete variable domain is GAGVSQSPSNKVTEKGKDVELRCDPISGHTALYWYRQSLGQGLEFLIYFQGNSAPDKSGLPSDRFSAERTGGSVSTLTIQRTQQEDSAVYLCASSLSGQGSSPLHFGNGTRLTVT.

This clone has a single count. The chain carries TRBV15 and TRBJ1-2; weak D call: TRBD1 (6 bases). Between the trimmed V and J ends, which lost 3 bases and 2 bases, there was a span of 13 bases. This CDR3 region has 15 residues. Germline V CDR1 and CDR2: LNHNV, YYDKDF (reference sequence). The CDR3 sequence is CATSSSRTVNYGYTF. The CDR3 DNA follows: TGTGCCACCAGCAGTTCGCGGACAGTCAACTATGGCTACACCTTC.

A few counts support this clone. CDR3 in DNA: TGTGCCAGCAGTTACGCCTCCGGGACAGAGAATGAAAAACTGTTTTTT. It codes for CASSYASGTENEKLFF. The rearrangement uses TRBV27 and TRBJ1-4; 7 nucleotides agree with TRBD1. The V gene end was trimmed by 4 bases and the J gene end by 5 bases; junction bases not matched to a gene: 10. This CDR3 is built from 16 residues. Germline V gene lookup returns CDR1 MNHEY and CDR2 SMNVEV (reference sequence).

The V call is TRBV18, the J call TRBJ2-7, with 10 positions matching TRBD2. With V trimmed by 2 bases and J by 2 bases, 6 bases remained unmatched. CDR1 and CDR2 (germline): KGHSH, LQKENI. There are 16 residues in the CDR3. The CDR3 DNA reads TGTGCCAGCTCACCAGGAGCTAGCGGGGGTACCTACGAGCAGTACTTC. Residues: CASSPGASGGTYEQYF.

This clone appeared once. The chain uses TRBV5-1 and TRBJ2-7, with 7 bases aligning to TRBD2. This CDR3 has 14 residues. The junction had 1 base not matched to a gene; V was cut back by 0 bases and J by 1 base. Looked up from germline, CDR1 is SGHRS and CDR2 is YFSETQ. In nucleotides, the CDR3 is TGCGCCAGCAGCTTGGCTAGCGGATCCTACGAGCAGTACTTC. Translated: CASSLASGSYEQYF.

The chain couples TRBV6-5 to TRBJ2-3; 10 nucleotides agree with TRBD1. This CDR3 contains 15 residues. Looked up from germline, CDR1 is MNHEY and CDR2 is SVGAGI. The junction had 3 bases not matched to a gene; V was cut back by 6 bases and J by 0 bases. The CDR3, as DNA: TGTGCCAGCAGGGACAGGGGGACTAGCACAGATACGCAGTATTTT. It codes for CASRDRGTSTDTQYF.

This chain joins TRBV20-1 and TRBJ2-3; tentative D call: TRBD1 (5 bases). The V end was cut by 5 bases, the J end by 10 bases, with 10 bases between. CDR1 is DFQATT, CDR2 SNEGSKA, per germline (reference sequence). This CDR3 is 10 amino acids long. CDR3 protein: CSAQTVAQYF. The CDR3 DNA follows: TGCAGTGCTCAGACAGTTGCGCAGTATTTT.

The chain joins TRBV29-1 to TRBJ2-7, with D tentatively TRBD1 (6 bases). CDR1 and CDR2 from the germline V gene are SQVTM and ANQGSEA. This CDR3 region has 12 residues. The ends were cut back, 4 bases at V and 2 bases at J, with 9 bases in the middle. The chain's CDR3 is CSVVRGTYEQYF. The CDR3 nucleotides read TGCAGCGTTGTCAGGGGCACCTACGAGCAGTACTTC.

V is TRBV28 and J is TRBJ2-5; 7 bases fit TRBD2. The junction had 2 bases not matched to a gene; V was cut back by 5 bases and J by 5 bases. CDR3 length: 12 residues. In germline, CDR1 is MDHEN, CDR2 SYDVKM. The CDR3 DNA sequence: TGTGCCAGCAGTGGGGGGGTGGAGACCCAGTACTTC. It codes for CASSGGVETQYF. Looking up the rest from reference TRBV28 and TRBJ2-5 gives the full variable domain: DVKVTQSSRYLVKRTGEKVFLECVQDMDHENMFWYRQDPGLGLRLIYFSYDVKMKEKGDIPEGYSVSREKKERFSLILESASTNQTSMYLCASSGGVETQYFGPGTRLLVL.

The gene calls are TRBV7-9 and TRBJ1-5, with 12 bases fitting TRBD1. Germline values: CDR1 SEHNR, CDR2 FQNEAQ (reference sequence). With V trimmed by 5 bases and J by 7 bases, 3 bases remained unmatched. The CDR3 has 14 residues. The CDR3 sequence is CASSGTGGLQPQHF. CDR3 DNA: TGTGCCAGCAGCGGGACAGGGGGCTTACAGCCCCAGCATTTT.

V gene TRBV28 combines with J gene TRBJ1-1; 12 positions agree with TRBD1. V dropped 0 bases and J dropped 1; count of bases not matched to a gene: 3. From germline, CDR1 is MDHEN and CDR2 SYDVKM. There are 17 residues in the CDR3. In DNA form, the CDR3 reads TGTGCCAGCAGTTTATGGGGACAGGGGGCGGGGAACACTGAAGCTTTCTTT. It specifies CASSLWGQGAGNTEAFF.

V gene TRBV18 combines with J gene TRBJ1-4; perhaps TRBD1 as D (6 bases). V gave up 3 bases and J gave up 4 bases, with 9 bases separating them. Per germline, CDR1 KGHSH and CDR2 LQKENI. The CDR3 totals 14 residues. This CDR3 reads CASSPGHRNEKLFF. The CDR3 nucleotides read TGTGCCAGCTCACCGGGACACCGTAATGAAAAACTGTTTTTT. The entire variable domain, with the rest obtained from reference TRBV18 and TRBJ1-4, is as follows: NAGVMQNPRHLVRRRGQEARLRCSPMKGHSHVYWYRQLPEEGLKFMVYLQKENIIDESGMPKERFSAEFPKEGPSILRIQQVVRGDSAAYFCASSPGHRNEKLFFGSGTQLSVL.

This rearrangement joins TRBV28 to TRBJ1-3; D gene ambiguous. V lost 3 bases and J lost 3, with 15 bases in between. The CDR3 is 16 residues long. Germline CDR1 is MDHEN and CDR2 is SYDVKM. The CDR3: CASSLPQEAGGNTIYF. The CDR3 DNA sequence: TGTGCCAGCAGTTTGCCCCAAGAGGCTGGTGGAAACACCATATATTTT.